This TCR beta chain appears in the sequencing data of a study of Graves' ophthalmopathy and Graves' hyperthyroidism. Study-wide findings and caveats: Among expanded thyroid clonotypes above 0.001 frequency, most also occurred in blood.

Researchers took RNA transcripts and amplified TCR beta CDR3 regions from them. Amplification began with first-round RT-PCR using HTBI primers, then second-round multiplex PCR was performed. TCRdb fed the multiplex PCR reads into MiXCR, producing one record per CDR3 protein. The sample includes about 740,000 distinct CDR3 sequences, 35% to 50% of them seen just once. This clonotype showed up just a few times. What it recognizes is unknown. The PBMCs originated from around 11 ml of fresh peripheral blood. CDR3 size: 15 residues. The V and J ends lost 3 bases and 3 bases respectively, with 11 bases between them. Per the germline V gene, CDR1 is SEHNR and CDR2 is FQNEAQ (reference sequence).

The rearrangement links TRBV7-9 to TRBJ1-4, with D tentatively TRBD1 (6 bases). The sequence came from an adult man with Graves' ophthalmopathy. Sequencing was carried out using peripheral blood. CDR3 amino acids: CASSFGQTPNEKLFF. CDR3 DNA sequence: TGTGCCAGCAGCTTCGGACAGACTCCTAATGAAAAACTGTTTTTT.